A single sample gave rise to the 6 T cell receptor beta chains below, sequenced in a study of cytomegalovirus exposure and HLA in healthy donors. Both 60 Vbeta primers and 13 Jbeta primers went into the PCR. The data were produced by immunoSEQ multiplex PCR, yet TCRdb's version contains in-frame clones alone and is incomplete. Among 210,000 or so clones, over 60% were seen once, and the ten largest hold approximately 2%. The sample was PBMCs. Receptors were obtained from a woman in her twenties or thirties in good health and CMV-seropositive.

This chain joins TRBV10-3 and TRBJ2-2, with D maybe TRBD2 (6 bases). This CDR3 has 14 amino acids. Germline assignment: CDR1 ENHRY and CDR2 SYGVKD. V lost 6 bases, J lost 3 bases, and 11 bases lay in between. CDR3 DNA: TGTGCCATCAGGGCCTCGGGAGACACCGGGGAGCTGTTTTTT. It translates to CAIRASGDTGELFF.

The V call is TRBV11-3, the J call TRBJ2-3; 7 bases align to TRBD2. The CDR3 has 16 amino acids. Trimming removed 5 bases from V and 2 bases from J; junction bases left unmatched: 10. CDR1 SGHNT and CDR2 YENEEA come from the germline V gene. DNA for the CDR3: TGTGCCAGCAGCCCCACAGTTAGCGGGCCCACAGATACGCAGTATTTT. The encoded protein is CASSPTVSGPTDTQYF.

The chain recombines TRBV2 with TRBJ1-5; D is possibly TRBD1 (6 bases). Trimming took 6 bases from V and 0 from J, leaving 12 bases between them. Germline lookup yields CDR1 SNHLY and CDR2 FYNNEI. The CDR3 has 15 amino acids. The CDR3 region is CASRPGQNSNQPQHF. The CDR3 region has the DNA TGTGCCAGCAGGCCCGGACAGAATAGCAATCAGCCCCAGCATTTT.

This clone was counted a few times. The same CDR3 arises from other DNA sequences in this sample as well. The chain employs TRBV5-1 and TRBJ2-7, with 11 nucleotides matching TRBD1. CDR1 is SGHRS and CDR2 is YFSETQ in the germline V gene. Trimming at V came to 2 bases and at J to 4 bases, leaving 2 bases not matched to a gene. The CDR3 is made up of 14 amino acids. The CDR3: CASSLGTGGYEQYF. The DNA of the CDR3 is TGCGCCAGCAGCTTAGGGACAGGGGGATACGAGCAGTACTTC.

This chain links TRBV28 with TRBJ1-6, with 9 bases matching TRBD1. There are 17 residues in the CDR3. The germline gives CDR1 MDHEN, CDR2 SYDVKM. V was clipped by 2 bases and J by 5 bases; unmatched bases: 7. CDR3 nucleotides: TGTGCCAGCAGTTTACCCCGACAGGGGGGACATAATTCACCCCTCCACTTT. Translating gives CASSLPRQGGHNSPLHF.

The J gene is TRBJ2-7, the V gene TRBV7-2; TRBD2 matches at 7 bases. Trimming took 5 bases from V and 2 from J; bases not matched to a gene: 9. CDR1 is SGHTA and CDR2 is FQGNSA in the germline V gene. This CDR3 contains 15 residues. The CDR3: CASSPHSGFTYEQYF. The CDR3 DNA is TGTGCCAGCAGCCCCCATAGCGGGTTTACCTACGAGCAGTACTTC.